A selection of T cell receptor beta chains follows, all from one sample in a study of cytomegalovirus exposure and HLA in healthy donors. This table comes from immunoSEQ multiplex PCR, and its TCRdb copy is limited to in-frame clones, with some not included. The sample holds some 55,000 clones; roughly 83% are singletons and the top ten take approximately 1.5%. Sequenced sample: PBMCs. The receptors come from a middle-aged man in good health and CMV-seronegative. Both conserved end residues are part of each CDR3. D genes are given only for firm matches. Where a row states a size, it is once, few, many or the class of an expanded clone; other rows omit it.

-	-	TRBJ1-1	14	TRBV7-9	CASSQDTSNTEAFF	TGTGCCAGCAGTCAGGATACGTCGAACACTGAAGCTTTCTTT
-	few	TRBJ1-1	13	TRBV4-1	CASSQYTYTEAFF	TGCGCCAGCAGCCAGTATACTTACACTGAAGCTTTCTTT
-	-	TRBJ1-6	15	TRBV5-1	CASSLATGMSSPLHF	TGCGCCAGCAGCTTGGCCACAGGGATGAGTTCACCCCTCCACTTT
TRBD1	few	TRBJ2-1	13	TRBV6-5	CASSYSRQGLGIF	TGTGCCAGCAGTTACTCACGACAGGGTTTGGGGATCTTC
-	-	TRBJ2-3	16	TRBV7-8	CASSVDPPPLEDTQYF	TGTGCCAGCAGCGTAGACCCGCCCCCTTTGGAGGATACGCAGTATTTT
-	-	TRBJ1-1	11	TRBV20-1	CSADRDTEAFF	TGCAGTGCGGATCGGGACACTGAAGCTTTCTTT
TRBD1	-	TRBJ2-6	17	TRBV14	CASSQAGGSPLANVLTF	TGTGCCAGCAGCCAAGCAGGGGGCAGCCCGCTGGCCAACGTCCTGACTTTC
-	-	TRBJ2-6	14	TRBV19	CASSIRIRANVLTF	TGTGCCAGTAGTATCAGAATTAGGGCCAACGTCCTGACTTTC
-	-	TRBJ2-3	16	TRBV9	CASSVGVGGGTDTQYF	TGTGCCAGCAGCGTAGGAGTAGGGGGGGGCACAGATACGCAGTATTTT
TRBD1	once	TRBJ1-1	17	TRBV5-1	CASSLSFITRTGESAFF	TGCGCCAGCAGCTTATCCTTCATTACCCGGACAGGGGAATCGGCTTTCTTT
TRBD1	-	TRBJ2-3	15	TRBV18	CASSPTRGPVDTQYF	TGTGCCAGCTCACCAACTAGGGGGCCGGTCGATACGCAGTATTTT
-	-	TRBJ1-5	15	TRBV4-2	CASRPTVQSNQPQHF	TGTGCCAGCAGACCGACAGTACAAAGCAATCAGCCCCAGCATTTT
TRBD2	-	TRBJ2-2	16	TRBV5-1	CASSFASGSNTGELFF	TGCGCCAGCAGCTTCGCTAGCGGGTCGAACACCGGGGAGCTGTTTTTT
TRBD1	-	TRBJ2-7	13	TRBV2	CASRDDRVNEQYF	TGTGCCAGCAGGGACGACAGGGTAAACGAGCAGTACTTC
-	-	TRBJ1-2	14	TRBV27	CASSYSGDNYGYTF	TGTGCCAGCAGTTATTCGGGGGACAACTATGGCTACACCTTC
-	-	TRBJ1-2	13	TRBV4-3	CASSQDEGEGYTF	TGCGCCAGCAGCCAAGATGAGGGGGAAGGCTACACCTTC
-	-	TRBJ1-2	11	TRBV25-1	CATSLLYGYTF	TGTGCCACCTCACTCTTGTATGGCTACACCTTC
TRBD1	-	TRBJ1-4	18	TRBV7-2	CASSLTGQGFKSDEKLFF	TGTGCCAGCAGCTTAACGGGACAGGGATTTAAGTCGGATGAAAAACTGTTTTTT
-	few	TRBJ2-1	11	TRBV5-8	CASSGGDEQFF	TGTGCCAGCAGCGGGGGCGATGAGCAGTTCTTC
TRBD1	-	TRBJ2-7	12	TRBV2	CASTRQGYEQYF	TGTGCCAGCACGCGACAGGGCTACGAGCAGTACTTC
TRBD2	-	TRBJ2-1	13	TRBV4-2	CASSLGTSDRWFF	TGTGCCAGCAGCCTGGGGACTAGCGATAGATGGTTCTTC
TRBD1	-	TRBJ2-1	13	TRBV5-4	CASTQGAGDEQFF	TGTGCCAGCACCCAGGGGGCGGGCGACGAGCAGTTCTTC
-	-	TRBJ2-3	15	TRBV2	CASRQRTASTDTQYF	TGTGCCAGCAGACAGAGGACAGCTAGCACAGATACGCAGTATTTT
TRBD1	-	TRBJ1-1	14	TRBV5-1	CASSHGQGASEAFF	TGCGCCAGCAGCCACGGACAGGGGGCCTCTGAAGCTTTCTTT
-	few	TRBJ1-1	13	TRBV19	CASSIQGHTEAFF	TGTGCCAGTAGTATTCAGGGTCACACTGAAGCTTTCTTT
-	few	TRBJ1-1	14	TRBV6-1	CASSGVSGDTEAFF	TGTGCCAGCAGTGGTGTTTCGGGAGACACTGAAGCTTTCTTT
-	-	TRBJ2-2	15	TRBV7-9	CASSNPGSRTGELFF	TGTGCCAGCAGCAATCCAGGGTCACGAACCGGGGAGCTGTTTTTT
TRBD2	-	TRBJ2-7	14	TRBV2	CASSVAGAPYEQYF	TGTGCCAGCAGTGTAGCGGGGGCCCCCTACGAGCAGTACTTC
-	-	TRBJ1-6	14	TRBV9	CASSSREDNSPLHF	TGTGCCAGCAGCTCCCGGGAGGATAATTCACCCCTCCACTTT
TRBD2	-	TRBJ2-5	17	TRBV11-2	CASSLGASGGSQETQYF	TGTGCCAGCAGCTTAGGGGCTAGCGGGGGATCCCAAGAGACCCAGTACTTC
TRBD1	-	TRBJ1-1	14	TRBV19	CASSIRQGRAEAFF	TGTGCCAGTAGTATTCGACAGGGTCGGGCTGAAGCTTTCTTT
-	once	TRBJ2-3	13	TRBV28	CASSFGSTDTQYF	TGTGCCAGCAGTTTCGGGAGCACAGATACGCAGTATTTT
TRBD1	-	TRBJ1-2	15	TRBV6-5	CASSQRQGPNYGYTF	TGTGCCAGCAGTCAACGACAGGGACCTAACTATGGCTACACCTTC
-	once	TRBJ2-2	14	TRBV14	CASSQDFLNGELFF	TGTGCCAGCAGCCAAGATTTCCTTAACGGGGAGCTGTTTTTT
-	-	TRBJ2-2	17	TRBV15	CATSRDLITGKTGELFF	TGTGCCACCAGCAGAGATCTTATAACAGGGAAGACCGGGGAGCTGTTTTTT
TRBD1	-	TRBJ1-1	15	TRBV2	CASSLAGQGVTEAFF	TGTGCCAGCAGTTTAGCGGGACAGGGGGTCACTGAAGCTTTCTTT